These 4 T cell receptor beta chains originate from one sample sequenced in a study of blood T cells in healthy people across ages. Next came a second PCR, run for roughly 7 to 12 cycles, which used a sample-barcoded 5' primer along with a J-beta primer mix. MiXCR was run by TCRdb on the 5' RACE reads, yielding one entry per CDR3 protein. The table lists 780,000 or so distinct CDR3 sequences, roughly 56% of them singletons. Sequenced sample: blood. These receptors were taken from a man aged 40-49 years in good health.

This clonotype was seen a handful of times. The gene calls are TRBV6-6 and TRBJ1-2, with TRBD1 identical over 7 bases. Germline V CDR1 and CDR2: MNHNY, SVGAGI (reference sequence). The CDR3 totals 15 residues. After removal of 0 bases from V and 5 bases from J, the junction contained 6 bases not matched to a gene. CDR3 amino acids: CASSYSDRSRYGYTF. CDR3 nucleotides: TGTGCCAGCAGTTACTCGGACAGGTCGCGGTATGGCTACACCTTC.

This clonotype was found once. The rearrangement joins TRBV6-2 or TRBV6-3 to TRBJ1-5; D remains unclear. This CDR3 region has 15 residues. The V gene lost 0 bases and the J gene lost 9 bases, with 15 bases spanning the gap. Germline V gene data show CDR1 as MNHEY and CDR2 as SVGEGT. CDR3 coding DNA: TGTGCCAGCAGTTACTCGGTTTCTAGGGAGTGGCCCCAGCATTTT. Its translation: CASSYSVSREWPQHF.

This clonotype has at least ten counts. The chain recombines TRBV12-3 or TRBV12-4 with TRBJ2-5; unclear D gene. The CDR3 contains 14 residues. V dropped 3 bases and J dropped 2 bases, with 10 bases sitting between them. In DNA form, the CDR3 reads TGTGCCAGCAGTTTCAGTACCGGACAAGAGACCCAGTACTTC. This sequence encodes CASSFSTGQETQYF.

This clonotype was picked up a small number of times. J is TRBJ2-5 and V is TRBV5-1; D may be TRBD1 or TRBD2 (5 bases each). The J call may be incorrect, as the DNA end agrees better with TRBJ2-7. This CDR3 is built from 14 residues. The germline V gene encodes CDR1 SGHRS and CDR2 YFSETQ. CDR3 region: CASSFSRGAHEQYF. The CDR3 DNA is TGCGCCAGCAGTTTCAGTCGGGGCGCCCACGAGCAGTACTTC.